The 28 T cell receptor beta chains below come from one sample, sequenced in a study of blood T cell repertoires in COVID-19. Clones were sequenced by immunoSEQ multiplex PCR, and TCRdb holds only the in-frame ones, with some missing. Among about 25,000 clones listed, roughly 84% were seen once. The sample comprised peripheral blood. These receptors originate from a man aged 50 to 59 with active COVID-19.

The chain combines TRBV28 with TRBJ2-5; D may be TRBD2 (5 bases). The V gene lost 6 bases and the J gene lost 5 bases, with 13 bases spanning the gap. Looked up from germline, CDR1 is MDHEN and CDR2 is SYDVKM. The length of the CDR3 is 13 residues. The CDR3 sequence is CASSKIWRETQYF. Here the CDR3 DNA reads TGTGCCAGCAGCAAGATTTGGAGGGAGACCCAGTACTTC.

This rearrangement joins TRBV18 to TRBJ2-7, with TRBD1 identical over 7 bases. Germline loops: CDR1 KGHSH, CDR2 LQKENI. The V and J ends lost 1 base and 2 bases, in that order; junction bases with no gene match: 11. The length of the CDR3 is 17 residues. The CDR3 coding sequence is TGTGCCAGCTCACCACTTAGGGTCAGGACAGGAACCTACGAGCAGTACTTC. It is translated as CASSPLRVRTGTYEQYF.

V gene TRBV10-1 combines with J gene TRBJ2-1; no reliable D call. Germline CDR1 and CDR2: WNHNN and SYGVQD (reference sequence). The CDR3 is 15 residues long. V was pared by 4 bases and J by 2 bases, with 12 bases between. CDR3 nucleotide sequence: TGCGCCAGCAGTGTCAGACAAACACCCTACAATGAGCAGTTCTTC. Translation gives CASSVRQTPYNEQFF.

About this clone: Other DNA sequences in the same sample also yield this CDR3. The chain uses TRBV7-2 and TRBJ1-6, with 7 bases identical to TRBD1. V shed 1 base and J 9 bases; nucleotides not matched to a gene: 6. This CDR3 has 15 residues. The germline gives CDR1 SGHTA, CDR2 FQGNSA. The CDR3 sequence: CASSLGQGRSSPLHF. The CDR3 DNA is TGTGCCAGCAGCTTAGGACAGGGTAGGAGTTCACCCCTCCACTTT.

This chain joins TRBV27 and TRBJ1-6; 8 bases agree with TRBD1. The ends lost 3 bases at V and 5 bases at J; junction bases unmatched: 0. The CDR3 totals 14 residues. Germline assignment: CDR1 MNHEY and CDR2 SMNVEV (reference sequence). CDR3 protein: CASSLDRDNSPLHF. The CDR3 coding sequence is TGTGCCAGCAGTTTGGACAGGGATAATTCACCCCTCCACTTT.

The CDR3 is CASSPVGTGGDEQYF. The CDR3 bases are TGTGCCAGCTCACCCGTCGGGACAGGGGGGGACGAGCAGTACTTC. The genes are TRBV18 and TRBJ2-7; 11 nucleotides line up with TRBD1. In germline, CDR1 is KGHSH, CDR2 LQKENI. This CDR3 spans 15 amino acids. V was clipped by 3 bases and J by 5 bases; unmatched bases: 6. Looking up the rest from reference TRBV18 and TRBJ2-7 gives the full variable domain: NAGVMQNPRHLVRRRGQEARLRCSPMKGHSHVYWYRQLPEEGLKFMVYLQKENIIDESGMPKERFSAEFPKEGPSILRIQQVVRGDSAAYFCASSPVGTGGDEQYFGPGTRLTVT.

CDR3 in amino acids: CASSGQGSTDTQYF. CDR3 DNA: TGTGCCAGCAGCGGACAGGGTAGCACAGATACGCAGTATTTT. This rearrangement joins TRBV6-2 or TRBV6-3 to TRBJ2-3, with TRBD1 identical over 8 bases. The V gene's germline CDR1 is MNHEY and CDR2 SVGEGT. CDR3 size: 14 residues. With V trimmed by 6 bases and J by 0 bases, 2 bases remained unmatched.

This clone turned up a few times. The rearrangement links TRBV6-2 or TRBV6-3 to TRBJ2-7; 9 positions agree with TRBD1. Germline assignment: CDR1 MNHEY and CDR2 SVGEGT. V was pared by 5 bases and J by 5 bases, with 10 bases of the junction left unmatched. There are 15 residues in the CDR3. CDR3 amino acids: CASSPGQGAYDEQYF. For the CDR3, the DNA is TGTGCCAGCAGTCCGGGACAGGGCGCCTACGACGAGCAGTACTTC.

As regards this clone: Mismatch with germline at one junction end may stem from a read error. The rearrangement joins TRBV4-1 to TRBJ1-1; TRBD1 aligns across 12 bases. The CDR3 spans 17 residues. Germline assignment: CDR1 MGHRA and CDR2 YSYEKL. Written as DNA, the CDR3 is TGCGCCAGCAGGGGGGGTAGGGACAGGGGGCTGAATACTGAAGCTTTCTTT. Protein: CASRGGRDRGLNTEAFF.

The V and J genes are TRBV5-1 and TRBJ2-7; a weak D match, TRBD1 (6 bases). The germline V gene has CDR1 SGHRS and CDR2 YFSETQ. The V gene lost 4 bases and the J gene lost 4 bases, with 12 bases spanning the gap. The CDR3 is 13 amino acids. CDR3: CASSKGRGYEQYF. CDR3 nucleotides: TGCGCCAGCAGCAAAGGAAGGGGGTACGAGCAGTACTTC.

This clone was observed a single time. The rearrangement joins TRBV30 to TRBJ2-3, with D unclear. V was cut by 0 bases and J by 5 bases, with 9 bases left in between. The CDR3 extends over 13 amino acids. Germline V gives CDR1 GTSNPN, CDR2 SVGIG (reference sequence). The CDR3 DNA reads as TGTGCCTGGAGTGTGCTAGATGGAGATACGCAGTATTTT. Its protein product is CAWSVLDGDTQYF.

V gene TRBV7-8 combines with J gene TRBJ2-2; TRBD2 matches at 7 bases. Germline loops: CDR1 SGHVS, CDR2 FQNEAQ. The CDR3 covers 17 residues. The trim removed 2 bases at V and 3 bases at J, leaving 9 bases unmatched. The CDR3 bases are TGTGCCAGCAGCTTACCGGGTACTAGCGATGACACCGGGGAGCTGTTTTTT. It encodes CASSLPGTSDDTGELFF.

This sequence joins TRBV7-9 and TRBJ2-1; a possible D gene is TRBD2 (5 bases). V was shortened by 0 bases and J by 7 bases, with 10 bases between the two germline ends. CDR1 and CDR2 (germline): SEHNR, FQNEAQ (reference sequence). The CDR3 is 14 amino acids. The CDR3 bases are TGTGCCAGCAGCTTAGCGGGAGCCGAGAATGAGCAGTTCTTC. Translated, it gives CASSLAGAENEQFF.

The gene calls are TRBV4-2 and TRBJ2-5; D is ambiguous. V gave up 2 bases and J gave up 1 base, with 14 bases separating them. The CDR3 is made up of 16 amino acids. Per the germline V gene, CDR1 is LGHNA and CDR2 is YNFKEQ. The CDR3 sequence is CASSQSVYRGQETQYF. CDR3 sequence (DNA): TGTGCCAGCAGCCAATCTGTCTACCGTGGCCAAGAGACCCAGTACTTC.

In DNA, the CDR3 is TGCGCCAGCAGCTTGGGGGCTAACTACGAGCAGTACGTC. This gives the protein CASSLGANYEQYV. The chain is built from TRBV5-1 and TRBJ2-7; D not resolved. Trimming took 0 bases from V and 3 from J, leaving 7 bases between them. Per the germline V gene, CDR1 is SGHRS and CDR2 is YFSETQ. There are 13 residues in the CDR3.

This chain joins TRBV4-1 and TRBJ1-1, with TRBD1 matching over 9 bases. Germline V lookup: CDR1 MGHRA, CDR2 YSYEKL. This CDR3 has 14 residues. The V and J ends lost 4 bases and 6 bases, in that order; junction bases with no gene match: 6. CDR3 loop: CASSRRDRAPEAFF. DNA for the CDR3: TGCGCCAGCAGCCGAAGGGACAGGGCCCCTGAAGCTTTCTTT.

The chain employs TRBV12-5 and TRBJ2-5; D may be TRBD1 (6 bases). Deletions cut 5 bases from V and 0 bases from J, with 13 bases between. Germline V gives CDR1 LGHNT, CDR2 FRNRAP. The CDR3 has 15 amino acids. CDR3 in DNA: TGTGCTAGTGGTCCCCAGCAGGGGTACCAAGAGACCCAGTACTTC. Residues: CASGPQQGYQETQYF.

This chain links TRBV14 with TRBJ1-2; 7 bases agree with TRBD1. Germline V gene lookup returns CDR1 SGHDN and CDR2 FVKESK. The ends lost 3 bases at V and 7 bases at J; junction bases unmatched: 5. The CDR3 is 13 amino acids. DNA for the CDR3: TGTGCCAGCAGCCAGACAGGGTTAGGTGGCTACACCTTC. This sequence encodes CASSQTGLGGYTF.

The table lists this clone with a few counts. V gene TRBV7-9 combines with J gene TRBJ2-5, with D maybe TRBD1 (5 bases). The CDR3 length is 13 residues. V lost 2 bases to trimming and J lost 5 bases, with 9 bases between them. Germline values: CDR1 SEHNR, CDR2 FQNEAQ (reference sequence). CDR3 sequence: CASSLSQGETQYF. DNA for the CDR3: TGTGCCAGCAGCTTATCGCAGGGTGAGACCCAGTACTTC.

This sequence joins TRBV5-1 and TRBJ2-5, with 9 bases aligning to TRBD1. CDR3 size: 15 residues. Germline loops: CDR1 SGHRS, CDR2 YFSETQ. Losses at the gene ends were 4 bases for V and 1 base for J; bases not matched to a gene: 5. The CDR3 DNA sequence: TGCGCCAGCAGCCCCGGGACAGGGATCCAAGAGACCCAGTACTTC. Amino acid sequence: CASSPGTGIQETQYF.

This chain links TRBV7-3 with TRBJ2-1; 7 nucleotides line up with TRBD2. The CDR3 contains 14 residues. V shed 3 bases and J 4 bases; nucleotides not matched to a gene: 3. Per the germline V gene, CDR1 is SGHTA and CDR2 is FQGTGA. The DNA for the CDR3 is TGTGCCAGCAGCTTTGGCGGGGGTTACAATGAGCAGTTCTTC. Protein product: CASSFGGGYNEQFF.

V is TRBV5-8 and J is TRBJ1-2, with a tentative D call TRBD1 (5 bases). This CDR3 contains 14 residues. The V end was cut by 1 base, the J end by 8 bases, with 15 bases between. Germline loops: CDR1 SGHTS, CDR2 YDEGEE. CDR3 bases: TGTGCCAGCAGCTTGAGGCCAGGGTATCGGGGCTACACCTTC. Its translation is CASSLRPGYRGYTF.

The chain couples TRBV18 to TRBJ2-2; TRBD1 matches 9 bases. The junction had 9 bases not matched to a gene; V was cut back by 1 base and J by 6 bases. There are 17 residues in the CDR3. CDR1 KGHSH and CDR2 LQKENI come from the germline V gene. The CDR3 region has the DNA TGTGCCAGCTCACCACGAGGACCGGGACAGGGTTCCGGGGAGCTGTTTTTT. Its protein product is CASSPRGPGQGSGELFF.

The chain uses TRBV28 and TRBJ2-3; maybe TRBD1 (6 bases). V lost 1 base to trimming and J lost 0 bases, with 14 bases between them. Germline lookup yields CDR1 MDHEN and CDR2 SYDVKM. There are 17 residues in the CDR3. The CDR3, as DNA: TGTGCCAGCAGTTTATCCAGGGGACGGTTTAGCACAGATACGCAGTATTTT. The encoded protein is CASSLSRGRFSTDTQYF. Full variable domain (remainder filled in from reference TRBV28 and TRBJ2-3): DVKVTQSSRYLVKRTGEKVFLECVQDMDHENMFWYRQDPGLGLRLIYFSYDVKMKEKGDIPEGYSVSREKKERFSLILESASTNQTSMYLCASSLSRGRFSTDTQYFGPGTRLTVL.

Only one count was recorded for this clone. The chain's CDR3 is CASSARGYTEAFF. The CDR3 nucleotides are TGTGCCAGCAGCGCCAGGGGCTACACTGAAGCTTTCTTT. This chain uses TRBV11-3 with TRBJ1-1; perhaps TRBD1 as D (6 bases). This CDR3 is built from 13 residues. Looked up from germline, CDR1 is SGHNT and CDR2 is YENEEA. V was clipped by 5 bases and J by 3 bases, with 10 bases between them.

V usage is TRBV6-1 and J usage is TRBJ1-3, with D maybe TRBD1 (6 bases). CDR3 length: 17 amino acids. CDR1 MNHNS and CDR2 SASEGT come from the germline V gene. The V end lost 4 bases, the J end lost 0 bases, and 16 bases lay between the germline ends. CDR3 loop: CASSARSLGGSGNTIYF. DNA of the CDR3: TGTGCCAGCAGTGCACGATCTTTAGGGGGCTCTGGAAACACCATATATTTT.

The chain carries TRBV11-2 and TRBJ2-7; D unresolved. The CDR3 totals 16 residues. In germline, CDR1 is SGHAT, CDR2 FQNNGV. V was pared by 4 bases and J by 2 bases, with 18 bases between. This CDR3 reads CASSSLGYERPYEQYF. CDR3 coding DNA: TGTGCCAGCAGCTCCTTAGGCTACGAGCGCCCCTACGAGCAGTACTTC.

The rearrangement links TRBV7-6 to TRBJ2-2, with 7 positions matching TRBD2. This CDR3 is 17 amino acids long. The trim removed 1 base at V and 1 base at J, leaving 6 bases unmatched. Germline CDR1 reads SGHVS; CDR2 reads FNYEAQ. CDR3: CASSLEAGVKNTGELFF. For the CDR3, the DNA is TGTGCCAGCAGCTTAGAGGCGGGGGTGAAGAACACCGGGGAGCTGTTTTTT.